The 29 T cell receptor beta chains below were found in one sample sequenced in a study of naive and memory T cell subsets. An equimolar mix of two oligonucleotides served as the beta constant-region primer for TRBC1 and TRBC2. TCRdb recomputed calls from the UMI-ligation and nested PCR reads with MiXCR, one row per CDR3 protein. The repertoire holds 150,000 or so distinct CDR3 sequences, with 15% to 20% as singletons. Sequencing used naive CD4+ T cells from blood. These TCRs come from a human donor in good health.

This clonotype showed up just once. J is TRBJ2-2 and V is TRBV11-2; no firm D call. CDR1 and CDR2 (germline): SGHAT, FQNNGV. V lost 1 base and J lost 7, with 7 bases in between. The CDR3 is 13 residues long. The CDR3 region is CASSLGAVGELFF. CDR3 nucleotides: TGTGCCAGCAGCTTAGGGGCTGTCGGGGAGCTGTTTTTT.

This chain connects TRBV28 to TRBJ1-2, with 7 positions matching TRBD1. CDR1 and CDR2 from the germline V gene are MDHEN and SYDVKM. With 6 bases clipped from V and 4 bases from J, the junction kept 5 bases outside the gene matches. CDR3 length: 13 amino acids. The CDR3 sequence is CASRPTGSYGYTF. CDR3 bases: TGTGCCAGCAGGCCGACAGGGTCCTATGGCTACACCTTC.

This clonotype was counted at least ten times. The gene calls are TRBV18 and TRBJ1-3; D unclear. The CDR3 is 17 amino acids. V dropped 3 bases and J dropped 0 bases, with 15 bases sitting between them. The germline V gene has CDR1 KGHSH and CDR2 LQKENI. The CDR3 DNA is TGTGCCAGCTCACCCGTTGGATTGACGGGCTCTGGAAACACCATATATTTT. This codes for CASSPVGLTGSGNTIYF.

This chain uses TRBV20-1 with TRBJ2-7; 11 positions agree with TRBD1. After removal of 5 bases from V and 4 bases from J, the junction contained 10 bases not matched to a gene. The germline V gene has CDR1 DFQATT and CDR2 SNEGSKA (reference sequence). CDR3 length: 15 amino acids. CDR3 in DNA: TGCAGTGCTTGCCCAGGACAGGGGGCTGTTTACGAGCAGTACTTC. Protein sequence: CSACPGQGAVYEQYF.

This clonotype was seen more than once but under ten times. The CDR3 protein is CASSLQGDTQYF. The CDR3 region has the DNA TGTGCCAGCAGCCTACAGGGGGATACGCAGTATTTT. The rearrangement uses TRBV7-3 and TRBJ2-3, with 7 bases aligning to TRBD1. The CDR3 has 12 residues. V shed 5 bases and J 6 bases; nucleotides not matched to a gene: 2. Germline V CDR1 and CDR2: SGHTA, FQGTGA.

This clonotype appeared a few times. J is TRBJ2-3 and V is TRBV7-2, with 10 bases lining up with TRBD2. Losses at the gene ends were 5 bases for V and 4 bases for J; bases not matched to a gene: 9. The CDR3 runs 16 residues. Germline CDR1 and CDR2: SGHTA and FQGNSA. The CDR3 nucleotides read TGTGCCAGCAGCCCAGAGAGCGGGAGGGCCCCAGATACGCAGTATTTT. This gives the protein CASSPESGRAPDTQYF.

In this sample, this clonotype turned up many times. The gene calls are TRBV24-1 and TRBJ2-1; the match to TRBD2 covers 8 bases. J lost 5 bases, V lost 9 bases, and 5 bases had no gene match. Germline V gives CDR1 KGHDR, CDR2 SFDVKD. The CDR3 extends over 13 amino acids. CDR3 protein: CATAAGGNNEQFF. CDR3 bases: TGTGCCACCGCGGCGGGAGGAAACAATGAGCAGTTCTTC.

The genes are TRBV7-9 and TRBJ2-5, with 7 nucleotides matching TRBD1. The germline CDR1 and CDR2 sequences are SEHNR and FQNEAQ (reference sequence). The CDR3 covers 11 residues. V was clipped by 5 bases and J by 13 bases; unmatched bases: 7. This chain's CDR3 is CASSPRDSWYF. CDR3 nucleotide sequence: TGTGCCAGCAGCCCCCGGGACAGTTGGTACTTC.

DNA of the CDR3: TGCAGTGCTAGAGATGTGAGGTCGCCGGATGAGCAGTTCTTC. This encodes CSARDVRSPDEQFF. This chain uses TRBV20-1 with TRBJ2-1, with D uncertain. CDR1 is DFQATT and CDR2 is SNEGSKA in the germline V gene (reference sequence). There are 14 residues in the CDR3. Trimming pared 0 bases from V and 8 bases from J, leaving 14 bases between.

This sequence joins TRBV6-2 or TRBV6-3 and TRBJ2-7; D possibly matches TRBD1 or TRBD2 (5 bases each). CDR1 is MNHEY, CDR2 SVGEGT, per germline. This CDR3 spans 15 amino acids. Trimming cost V 2 bases and J 0 bases, with 11 bases left between them. CDR3 nucleotides: TGTGCCAGCAGTTACATGGGGGAGCCCTCCTACGAGCAGTACTTC. Encoded protein: CASSYMGEPSYEQYF.

This clonotype was found many times. V usage is TRBV29-1 and J usage is TRBJ2-2, with TRBD2 matching 11 bases. This CDR3 has 15 amino acids. The V gene end was trimmed by 6 bases and the J gene end by 6 bases; junction bases not matched to a gene: 9. Germline V gene sequence: CDR1 SQVTM, CDR2 ANQGSEA. The CDR3 coding sequence is TGCAGCGTCTACCTAGCGGGAGGCCTCCCCGGGGAGCTGTTTTTT. Translated: CSVYLAGGLPGELFF.

The chain recombines TRBV7-2 with TRBJ1-5, with D hard to call. The V gene lost 4 bases and the J gene lost 5 bases, with 9 bases spanning the gap. Germline lookup yields CDR1 SGHTA and CDR2 FQGNSA. The CDR3 runs 13 residues. The CDR3: CASSSSRDQPQHF. The CDR3 DNA reads as TGTGCCAGCAGCTCCTCTAGGGATCAGCCCCAGCATTTT.

This sequence joins TRBV6-2 or TRBV6-3 and TRBJ2-7; D uncertain. This CDR3 comprises 12 residues. Trimming removed 6 bases from V and 3 bases from J, with 9 bases in between. Germline loops: CDR1 MNHEY, CDR2 SVGEGT. CDR3 sequence reads: CASRGGVYEQYF. The CDR3 coding sequence is TGTGCCAGCAGAGGTGGGGTCTACGAGCAGTACTTC.

This clonotype was counted between two and nine times. This sequence joins TRBV7-2 and TRBJ2-1; D is unclear. The ends were cut back, 2 bases at V and 7 bases at J, with 9 bases in the middle. There are 13 residues in the CDR3. CDR1 and CDR2 from the germline V gene are SGHTA and FQGNSA. The chain's CDR3 is CASSLSSLNEQFF. CDR3 coding DNA: TGTGCCAGCAGCTTATCCTCCCTGAATGAGCAGTTCTTC. Using reference TRBV7-2 and TRBJ2-1 for the parts outside the CDR3, the full variable domain is GAGVSQSPSNKVTEKGKDVELRCDPISGHTALYWYRQSLGQGLEFLIYFQGNSAPDKSGLPSDRFSAERTGGSVSTLTIQRTQQEDSAVYLCASSLSSLNEQFFGPGTRLTVL.

This chain links TRBV28 with TRBJ2-7; D is perhaps TRBD1 or TRBD2 (6 bases each). This CDR3 is built from 12 residues. Germline CDR1 and CDR2: MDHEN and SYDVKM. The V end was cut by 6 bases, the J end by 5 bases, with 11 bases between. The CDR3 sequence: CASRSGAHEQYF. The DNA of the CDR3 is TGTGCCAGCAGGTCGGGGGCCCACGAGCAGTACTTC.

This clonotype was counted between two and nine times. This rearrangement joins TRBV27 to TRBJ2-3; D is unclear. V lost 4 bases and J lost 2, with 7 bases in between. The germline CDR1 and CDR2 sequences are MNHEY and SMNVEV (reference sequence). This CDR3 contains 13 residues. The DNA of the CDR3 is TGTGCCAGCAGTTCCCCGAACACAGATACGCAGTATTTT. It encodes CASSSPNTDTQYF.

J is TRBJ2-7 and V is TRBV6-5; 9 bases are shared with TRBD2. Germline lookup yields CDR1 MNHEY and CDR2 SVGAGI. The junction had 4 bases not matched to a gene; V was cut back by 5 bases and J by 2 bases. This CDR3 contains 14 residues. For the CDR3, the DNA is TGTGCCAGCAGTACTAGCGGGCAAACCTACGAGCAGTACTTC. Protein: CASSTSGQTYEQYF.

This clonotype was counted a few times. The V and J genes are TRBV3-1 and TRBJ2-7; D is unresolved. Germline loops: CDR1 LGHDT, CDR2 YNNKEL (reference sequence). The V end lost 3 bases, the J end lost 2 bases, and 8 bases lay between the germline ends. CDR3 size: 13 residues. CDR3 amino acids: CASSHQSPYEQYF. In DNA form, the CDR3 reads TGTGCCAGCAGCCATCAGAGTCCCTACGAGCAGTACTTC.

There are a few counts of this clonotype. The chain employs TRBV27 and TRBJ1-2; D not certain. This CDR3 is built from 15 residues. V shed 7 bases and J shed 1 base, with 16 bases lying between them. The germline V gene encodes CDR1 MNHEY and CDR2 SMNVEV (reference sequence). As DNA, the CDR3 is TGTGCCAGCACCTCGCCCAGGAGCCATAACTATGGCTACACCTTC. It is translated as CASTSPRSHNYGYTF.

This chain connects TRBV5-6 to TRBJ1-4; no clear D gene. CDR3 size: 18 residues. The germline V gene has CDR1 SGHDT and CDR2 YYEEEE. V was pared by 2 bases and J by 4 bases, with 21 bases between. The CDR3 is CASSLFRFWRSDNEKLFF. CDR3 nucleotides: TGTGCCAGCAGCTTATTCCGTTTCTGGCGCTCGGATAATGAAAAACTGTTTTTT.

The chain links TRBV7-9 to TRBJ2-7; D call uncertain. Germline CDR1 is SEHNR and CDR2 is FQNEAQ (reference sequence). The CDR3 covers 13 residues. With 5 bases removed from V and 3 bases from J, the gap between germline ends came to 11 bases. The CDR3 here is CASSAREGYEQYF. The DNA of the CDR3 is TGTGCCAGCAGCGCCCGAGAAGGCTACGAGCAGTACTTC.

This clonotype was observed a handful of times. The chain carries TRBV6-5 and TRBJ1-2, with D hard to call. V lost 2 bases to trimming and J lost 5 bases, with 6 bases between them. The CDR3 spans 12 residues. Germline V gene sequence: CDR1 MNHEY, CDR2 SVGAGI. The CDR3: CASSYGGYGYTF. The CDR3 DNA follows: TGTGCCAGCAGTTACGGAGGATATGGCTACACCTTC.

The chain links TRBV9 to TRBJ1-5; 7 bases match TRBD1. The CDR3 extends over 14 amino acids. Germline-derived CDR1 and CDR2 are SGDLS and YYNGEE. With V trimmed by 3 bases and J by 4 bases, 4 bases remained unmatched. Here the CDR3 reads CASSATGRNQPQHF. Here the CDR3 DNA reads TGTGCCAGCAGCGCGACAGGGCGTAATCAGCCCCAGCATTTT.

V usage is TRBV3-1 and J usage is TRBJ2-7, with 12 bases matching TRBD2. V lost 2 bases and J lost 3; bases outside the gene matches: 8. CDR3 size: 17 residues. CDR1 and CDR2 (germline): LGHDT, YNNKEL (reference sequence). CDR3 sequence reads: CASSQPLAGGAVYEQYF. CDR3 DNA: TGTGCCAGCAGCCAACCACTAGCGGGAGGTGCTGTCTACGAGCAGTACTTC.

CDR3 in amino acids: CASSSFQVGGTDTQYF. In DNA form, the CDR3 reads TGTGCCAGCAGCTCCTTTCAGGTGGGAGGGACAGATACGCAGTATTTT. The chain has TRBV5-4 and TRBJ2-3; 7 bases line up with TRBD2. This CDR3 is built from 16 residues. The germline gives CDR1 SGHNT, CDR2 YYREEE (reference sequence). After removal of 3 bases from V and 3 bases from J, the junction contained 10 bases not matched to a gene.

This clonotype showed up just a few times. This sequence joins TRBV7-2 and TRBJ2-1, with 8 bases lining up with TRBD2. The J segment lost 4 bases and the V segment lost 9 bases, leaving 11 bases of the junction unmatched. Germline CDR1 reads SGHTA; CDR2 reads FQGNSA. This CDR3 has 15 amino acids. CDR3 coding DNA: TGTGCCAGTAGCGGGAACCCCGGGGCGTACAATGAGCAGTTCTTC. Protein product: CASSGNPGAYNEQFF.

The V call is TRBV6-5, the J call TRBJ2-7; 8 bases are shared with TRBD2. The CDR3 sequence is 14 residues long. Germline loops: CDR1 MNHEY, CDR2 SVGAGI. V was clipped by 8 bases and J by 5 bases; unmatched bases: 11. For the CDR3, the DNA is TGTGCCAGCGGAAGCGGGGGTAGCTTCCACGAGCAGTACTTC. It specifies CASGSGGSFHEQYF.

This chain uses TRBV19 with TRBJ2-3; 12 positions agree with TRBD2. CDR3 length: 19 amino acids. V was pared by 3 bases and J by 3 bases, with 13 bases of the junction left unmatched. Looked up from germline, CDR1 is LNHDA and CDR2 is SQIVND (reference sequence). The CDR3 is CASSIQLAGGLRETDTQYF. As DNA, the CDR3 is TGTGCCAGTAGTATTCAACTAGCGGGAGGCCTGAGAGAAACAGATACGCAGTATTTT.

The chain has TRBV4-3 and TRBJ1-6; D gene uncertain. The CDR3 spans 15 residues. Trimming shortened V by 0 bases and J by 9 bases, and 12 bases separated the two germline ends. Germline lookup yields CDR1 LGHNA and CDR2 YSLEER. The CDR3, as DNA: TGCGCCAGCAGCCAAGAGGGCCTGAGGAGTTCACCCCTCCACTTT. Translated, it gives CASSQEGLRSSPLHF.